These 24 T cell receptor beta chains originate from one sample sequenced in a study of CD8 T cells in ankylosing spondylitis. TCRdb processed the 5' RACE reads anew with MiXCR; each CDR3 protein has one entry. The sample records over 100,000 distinct CDR3 sequences, over 9.5% being singletons. The sequencing sample was made of blood, either unsorted or a sorted T cell fraction (not recorded which). The receptor set was obtained from a female donor with ankylosing spondylitis or in good health (not recorded which).

In its sample, this clonotype was seen many times. The V call is TRBV20-1, the J call TRBJ2-3; 11 bases are shared with TRBD2. The CDR3 runs to 15 residues. Trimming cost V 5 bases and J 1 base; bases outside gene matches: 5. From germline, CDR1 is DFQATT and CDR2 SNEGSKA (reference sequence). The CDR3 is CSAYTSGGRTDTQYF. The CDR3 nucleotides are TGCAGTGCTTATACTAGCGGGGGCCGCACAGATACGCAGTATTTT.

Many counts were recorded for this clonotype. The chain recombines TRBV9 with TRBJ2-5; 9 bases agree with TRBD2. This CDR3 has 14 residues. Germline V lookup: CDR1 SGDLS, CDR2 YYNGEE. After removal of 4 bases from V and 5 bases from J, the junction contained 6 bases not matched to a gene. CDR3 nucleotide sequence: TGTGCCAGCAGCACCCGGACTAGCGAGGAGACCCAGTACTTC. Its translation: CASSTRTSEETQYF.

A few counts support this clonotype. The V gene is TRBV6-1, the J gene TRBJ2-2; 10 bases map to TRBD2. With V trimmed by 10 bases and J by 7 bases, 9 bases remained unmatched. The germline gives CDR1 MNHNS, CDR2 SASEGT. CDR3 length: 14 amino acids. CDR3 DNA: TGTGCCACCTCCCTAGCGGGAGTGATCGGGGAGCTGTTTTTT. Its translation: CATSLAGVIGELFF.

This clonotype occurred many times. The CDR3 sequence: CASSLGDTYEQYF. CDR3 coding DNA: TGTGCCAGCAGCTTAGGGGACACCTACGAGCAGTACTTC. The chain is built from TRBV7-2 and TRBJ2-7, with D maybe TRBD1 (6 bases). The CDR3 spans 13 residues. The V end was cut by 1 base, the J end by 2 bases, with 6 bases between. CDR1 SGHTA and CDR2 FQGNSA come from the germline V gene.

This clonotype was seen repeatedly, ten times or more. The genes are TRBV28 and TRBJ2-7; D may be TRBD1 (6 bases). V lost 6 bases to trimming and J lost 4 bases, with 13 bases between them. CDR1 and CDR2 from the germline V gene are MDHEN and SYDVKM. The CDR3 is made up of 13 amino acids. CDR3 DNA: TGTGCCAGCAGCACGGACAGCTTTTACGAGCAGTACTTC. It codes for CASSTDSFYEQYF.

The chain recombines TRBV28 with TRBJ1-1, with D possibly TRBD1 on 6 matching bases. Germline values: CDR1 MDHEN, CDR2 SYDVKM. Trimming left V 4 bases short and J 1 base short, with 19 bases between. The CDR3 loop spans 17 amino acids. The CDR3 sequence is CASSSPGAVGENTEAFF. As DNA, the CDR3 is TGTGCCAGCAGTTCCCCAGGGGCGGTAGGGGAGAACACTGAAGCTTTCTTT.

This clonotype has a handful of counts. The genes are TRBV7-2 and TRBJ2-2, with 9 bases matching TRBD2. The CDR3 totals 16 residues. CDR1 and CDR2 (germline): SGHTA, FQGNSA. After removal of 6 bases from V and 2 bases from J, the junction contained 7 bases not matched to a gene. Here the CDR3 DNA reads TGTGCCAGCAGGGCTGGGGGACTAGCCAACACCGGGGAGCTGTTTTTT. Translation gives CASRAGGLANTGELFF.

This sequence joins TRBV7-9 and TRBJ2-7, with D perhaps matching TRBD1 (6 bases). Trimming left V 2 bases short and J 3 bases short, with 11 bases between. This CDR3 has 14 amino acids. CDR1 and CDR2 from the germline V gene are SEHNR and FQNEAQ (reference sequence). CDR3 DNA: TGTGCCAGCAGCTTAAGACAGGATCTCTACGAGCAGTACTTC. Its translation is CASSLRQDLYEQYF.

This clonotype has a count of ten or more. The rearrangement joins TRBV5-1 to TRBJ2-7; 7 bases are a match to TRBD2. The CDR3 is made up of 14 amino acids. V shed 3 bases, J shed 0 bases, and the junction held 3 bases outside the gene matches. The germline CDR1 and CDR2 sequences are SGHRS and YFSETQ. The CDR3 here is CASSWGGSSYEQYF. The CDR3 coding sequence is TGCGCCAGCAGCTGGGGCGGGAGCTCCTACGAGCAGTACTTC.

In this sample, this clonotype turned up many times. The chain is built from TRBV12-3 or TRBV12-4 and TRBJ1-2; D is unresolved. The CDR3 has 12 amino acids. Trimming removed 3 bases at V and 8 bases at J, with 10 bases between. The CDR3 nucleotides read TGTGCCAGCAGTTTTAGCGGCGACGGCTACACCTTC. It translates to CASSFSGDGYTF.

The rearrangement uses TRBV4-2 and TRBJ2-1; 9 nucleotides agree with TRBD2. V lost 0 bases and J lost 6; bases outside the gene matches: 3. This CDR3 region has 15 residues. CDR1 and CDR2 (germline): LGHNA, YNFKEQ. CDR3 loop: CASSQDWRGGNEQFF. Written as DNA, the CDR3 is TGTGCCAGCAGCCAAGATTGGCGGGGGGGCAATGAGCAGTTCTTC.

In its sample, this clonotype was seen many times. The V and J genes are TRBV12-3 or TRBV12-4 and TRBJ1-3, with D possibly matching TRBD1 (5 bases). Trimming pared 8 bases from V and 0 bases from J, leaving 11 bases between. The CDR3 totals 14 residues. The CDR3 spells CASLDTRSGNTIYF. The CDR3 DNA follows: TGTGCCAGCTTGGACACCCGCTCTGGAAACACCATATATTTT.

This clonotype was seen a handful of times. The CDR3 coding sequence is TGTGCCAGCAGGGGTGAGAGACAGGGATCGGCCGGGGAGCTGTTTTTT. Protein product: CASRGERQGSAGELFF. This chain connects TRBV2 to TRBJ2-2; 7 bases match TRBD1. Looked up from germline, CDR1 is SNHLY and CDR2 is FYNNEI. The CDR3 is 16 residues long. V was pared by 6 bases and J by 6 bases, with 13 bases of the junction left unmatched.

The chain carries TRBV11-2 and TRBJ2-1; TRBD2 agrees at 10 bases. With V trimmed by 5 bases and J by 3 bases, 10 bases remained unmatched. This CDR3 comprises 17 residues. Per germline, CDR1 SGHAT and CDR2 FQNNGV. CDR3 loop: CASSRTSGKENYNEQFF. CDR3 nucleotide sequence: TGTGCCAGCAGCAGGACTAGCGGCAAAGAGAACTACAATGAGCAGTTCTTC. The whole variable domain, remainder taken from reference TRBV11-2 and TRBJ2-1, is EAGVAQSPRYKIIEKRQSVAFWCNPISGHATLYWYQQILGQGPKLLIQFQNNGVVDDSQLPKDRFSAERLKGVDSTLKIQPAKLEDSAVYLCASSRTSGKENYNEQFFGPGTRLTVL.

This clonotype was recorded at least ten times. The genes are TRBV7-9 and TRBJ1-5; D is ambiguous. The V end lost 2 bases, the J end lost 9 bases, and 8 bases lay between the germline ends. Germline lookup yields CDR1 SEHNR and CDR2 FQNEAQ (reference sequence). The CDR3 spans 12 residues. CDR3: CASSLTGGPQHF. CDR3 DNA sequence: TGTGCCAGCAGCTTAACCGGCGGGCCCCAGCATTTT.

This clonotype occurred a few times. The chain links TRBV29-1 to TRBJ1-4; 10 bases map to TRBD1. With 7 bases clipped from V and 8 bases from J, the junction kept 7 bases outside the gene matches. Germline-derived CDR1 and CDR2 are SQVTM and ANQGSEA. CDR3 length: 13 amino acids. CDR3 DNA: TGCAGCGGGGGGGGGGACAGGGGCGAAAAACTGTTTTTT. Amino acids: CSGGGDRGEKLFF. Based on the CDR3 plus reference TRBV29-1 and TRBJ1-4, the full variable domain is SAVISQKPSRDICQRGTSLTIQCQVDSQVTMMFWYRQQPGQSLTLIATANQGSEATYESGFVIDKFPISRPNLTFSTLTVSNMSPEDSSIYLCSGGGDRGEKLFFGSGTQLSVL.

The table lists this clonotype with a few counts. V is TRBV6-1 and J is TRBJ2-7, with D perhaps assigned TRBD1 or TRBD2 (5 bases each). Between the trimmed V and J ends, which lost 3 bases and 2 bases, there was a span of 17 bases. Germline V CDR1 and CDR2: MNHNS, SASEGT. The CDR3 length is 16 residues. The CDR3 nucleotides are TGTGCCAGCAGTGAGAGACCTAGGGACCGGCCCTACGAGCAGTACTTC. Its translation: CASSERPRDRPYEQYF.

This clonotype was counted ten times or more. The J gene is TRBJ1-5, the V gene TRBV18, with no clear D. Per the germline V gene, CDR1 is KGHSH and CDR2 is LQKENI. The CDR3 is made up of 15 amino acids. Trimming removed 3 bases at V and 0 bases at J, with 9 bases between. Here the CDR3 DNA reads TGTGCCAGCTCACCTCTTCCACATAGCAATCAGCCCCAGCATTTT. Residues: CASSPLPHSNQPQHF.

This clonotype was detected once. The chain has TRBV5-4 and TRBJ2-6; 9 bases line up with TRBD1. The CDR3 contains 17 residues. Germline values: CDR1 SGHNT, CDR2 YYREEE (reference sequence). With V trimmed by 4 bases and J by 4 bases, 9 bases remained unmatched. This chain's CDR3 is CASSGGDRVTGANVLTF. The CDR3 coding sequence is TGTGCCAGCAGCGGGGGGGACAGGGTCACGGGGGCCAACGTCCTGACTTTC. Based on the CDR3 plus reference TRBV5-4 and TRBJ2-6, the full variable domain is ETGVTQSPTHLIKTRGQQVTLRCSSQSGHNTVSWYQQALGQGPQFIFQYYREEENGRGNFPPRFSGLQFPNYSSELNVNALELDDSALYLCASSGGDRVTGANVLTFGAGSRLTVL.

This clonotype was seen a single time. Being one base from a much bigger clone, this may be a read error. The V call is TRBV7-8, the J call TRBJ2-1; 9 bases agree with TRBD2. This CDR3 spans 13 amino acids. Germline assignment: CDR1 SGHVS and CDR2 FQNEAQ. The CDR3 bases are TGTCCCAGCAGCTGGAGCGGGAGGAACGAGCAGTTCTTC. Translated, it gives CPSSWSGRNEQFF. The complete variable domain, with remaining parts taken from reference TRBV7-8 and TRBJ2-1, reads GAGVSQSPRYKVAKRGQDVALRCDPISGHVSLFWYQQALGQGPEFLTYFQNEAQLDKSGLPSDRFFAERPEGSVSTLKIQRTQQEDSAVYLCPSSWSGRNEQFFGPGTRLTVL.

This clonotype was picked up many times. The V and J genes are TRBV28 and TRBJ2-1; 15 positions agree with TRBD2. From germline, CDR1 is MDHEN and CDR2 SYDVKM. CDR3 length equals 15 residues. J gave up 7 bases and V 6 bases, and 4 bases lay outside the gene matches. The CDR3: CASSSGTSGRNEQFF. The CDR3 bases are TGTGCCAGCAGCTCCGGGACTAGCGGGAGGAATGAGCAGTTCTTC.

The sample holds many counts of this clonotype. The chain recombines TRBV12-3 or TRBV12-4 with TRBJ1-5, with TRBD1 as a possible D gene (5 bases). CDR3 size: 13 residues. V was shortened by 4 bases and J by 7 bases, with 11 bases between the two germline ends. Here the CDR3 reads CASSSRGGQPQHF. The CDR3 DNA reads TGTGCCAGCAGTTCTCGGGGGGGACAGCCCCAGCATTTT.

This clonotype was recorded at least ten times. A read error may be the cause here, since a much bigger clone is one base away. This rearrangement joins TRBV10-3 to TRBJ1-1; D gene uncertain. CDR1 is ENHRY, CDR2 SYGVKD, per germline. Trimming took off 2 bases at V and 6 bases at J, with 4 bases between the two ends. The CDR3 loop spans 11 amino acids. CDR3 loop: CAISEDAEAFF. The CDR3 DNA is TGTGCCATCAGTGAGGACGCTGAAGCTTTCTTT.

In this sample, this clonotype turned up many times. The rearrangement uses TRBV12-3 or TRBV12-4 and TRBJ1-4, with a tentative D call TRBD1 (5 bases). The CDR3 runs to 13 residues. V dropped 4 bases and J dropped 4 bases, with 7 bases sitting between them. The CDR3 DNA sequence: TGTGCCAGCAGTTCGACAGTTAATGAAAAACTGTTTTTT. As protein: CASSSTVNEKLFF.